These 19 T cell receptor beta chains were all obtained from the same sample, sequenced in a study of PD-1 blockade in classical Hodgkin lymphoma. Measured with immunoSEQ multiplex PCR; TCRdb has only the in-frame clones, and not every one. The sample records roughly 97,000 clones, approximately 80% being singletons. Relapse after autologous stem cell transplantation occurred in every patient, and brentuximab vedotin exposure varied. This specimen was peripheral blood mononuclear cells (PBMCs), taken at baseline. The receptor set was obtained from a human donor with classical Hodgkin lymphoma.

This chain uses TRBV6-1 with TRBJ2-2; D unclear. Germline V gene data show CDR1 as MNHNS and CDR2 as SASEGT. Trimming took 2 bases from V and 1 from J, leaving 8 bases between them. The CDR3 contains 15 residues. CDR3 nucleotide sequence: TGTGCCAGCAGTGAAACGCGGATGAACACCGGGGAGCTGTTTTTT. Its protein product is CASSETRMNTGELFF.

This clone has only one observation. The J gene is TRBJ2-7, the V gene TRBV5-1; the match to TRBD1 covers 7 bases. In germline, CDR1 is SGHRS, CDR2 YFSETQ. V was pared by 4 bases and J by 2 bases, with 6 bases of the junction left unmatched. The CDR3 runs to 14 residues. The CDR3, as DNA: TGCGCCAGCAGCGCCTCCGGGACAGCCTACGAGCAGTACTTC. It specifies CASSASGTAYEQYF.

J is TRBJ1-4 and V is TRBV6-5; D gene ambiguous. The V end lost 2 bases, the J end lost 0 bases, and 7 bases lay between the germline ends. CDR1 and CDR2 (germline): MNHEY, SVGAGI. The CDR3 covers 15 residues. The chain's CDR3 is CASSYGIATNEKLFF. In DNA form, the CDR3 reads TGTGCCAGCAGTTACGGAATTGCAACTAATGAAAAACTGTTTTTT.

This chain uses TRBV30 with TRBJ1-1; D remains unclear. V was trimmed by 3 bases and J by 1 base, leaving 12 bases between them. CDR3 size: 14 residues. Germline V gene lookup returns CDR1 GTSNPN and CDR2 SVGIG (reference sequence). This CDR3 reads CAWRGIDRNTEAFF. In DNA, the CDR3 is TGTGCCTGGAGGGGTATAGACCGGAACACTGAAGCTTTCTTT.

This rearrangement joins TRBV29-1 to TRBJ2-3; 14 bases agree with TRBD2. The CDR3 has 16 amino acids. Germline CDR1 and CDR2: SQVTM and ANQGSEA. J lost 4 bases, V lost 4 bases, and 7 bases had no gene match. CDR3 bases: TGCAGCGTTGTTCGCGGACTAGCGGGAGGTCCAGATACGCAGTATTTT. This translates into CSVVRGLAGGPDTQYF.

This clone appeared a single time. The V call is TRBV19, the J call TRBJ1-1, with TRBD1 as a possible D gene (5 bases). CDR1 and CDR2 (germline): LNHDA, SQIVND (reference sequence). This CDR3 comprises 13 residues. V lost 5 bases to trimming and J lost 5 bases, with 12 bases between them. The chain's CDR3 is CASSSRQGTEAFF. The CDR3 DNA sequence: TGTGCCAGTAGTTCTCGGCAGGGAACTGAAGCTTTCTTT.

The CDR3 sequence is CASRNTEAFF. The CDR3, as DNA: TGCGCCAGCAGGAACACTGAAGCTTTCTTT. V usage is TRBV5-1 and J usage is TRBJ1-1, with D uncertain. Trimming removed 5 bases from V and 1 base from J, with 0 bases in between. Germline V gene data show CDR1 as SGHRS and CDR2 as YFSETQ. This CDR3 spans 10 amino acids.

The chain links TRBV6-6 to TRBJ2-4, with D tentatively TRBD2 (5 bases). The CDR3 length is 13 residues. Germline V gives CDR1 MNHNY, CDR2 SVGAGI (reference sequence). The ends were cut back, 6 bases at V and 9 bases at J, with 15 bases in the middle. The CDR3 loop is CASSPPGSAIQYF. The CDR3 DNA reads TGTGCCAGCAGCCCCCCGGGGTCGGCCATTCAGTACTTC.

This clone occurred once. The chain is built from TRBV7-6 and TRBJ2-3; a possible D gene is TRBD1 (5 bases). CDR1 is SGHVS, CDR2 FNYEAQ, per germline. With 1 base removed from V and 0 bases from J, the gap between germline ends came to 11 bases. The CDR3 extends over 16 amino acids. This chain's CDR3 is CASSLEGQTSTDTQYF. The CDR3 nucleotides read TGTGCCAGCAGCTTAGAAGGACAAACCAGCACAGATACGCAGTATTTT.

This clone was detected once. The V gene is TRBV6-6, the J gene TRBJ1-2; 9 bases map to TRBD1. Germline CDR1 MNHNY, CDR2 SVGAGI (reference sequence). CDR3 length: 16 residues. Trimming at V came to 4 bases and at J to 8 bases, leaving 14 bases not matched to a gene. For the CDR3, the DNA is TGTGCCAGCAGTTCCGCCCAATTTACAGGGGGCGACGGCTACACCTTC. Protein sequence: CASSSAQFTGGDGYTF.

The chain employs TRBV10-3 and TRBJ2-2; 9 bases map to TRBD2. CDR1 and CDR2 from the germline V gene are ENHRY and SYGVKD. The CDR3 is 19 residues long. J gave up 5 bases and V 1 base, and 14 bases lay outside the gene matches. CDR3: CAISEFPILAGAGTGELFF. The CDR3 DNA follows: TGTGCCATCAGTGAGTTCCCCATTTTAGCGGGAGCCGGGACCGGGGAGCTGTTTTTT.

The chain combines TRBV4-2 with TRBJ2-1, with a weak D call TRBD2 (6 bases). There are 16 residues in the CDR3. Trimming removed 0 bases at V and 1 base at J, with 10 bases between. In germline, CDR1 is LGHNA, CDR2 YNFKEQ. The CDR3, as DNA: TGTGCCAGCAGCCAAGATATACGGGGGTCCTACAATGAGCAGTTCTTC. The encoded protein is CASSQDIRGSYNEQFF.

The J gene is TRBJ2-1, the V gene TRBV6-1, with 7 bases aligning to TRBD1. This CDR3 has 13 residues. Trimming cost V 6 bases and J 7 bases; bases outside gene matches: 6. Germline CDR1 and CDR2: MNHNS and SASEGT. As DNA, the CDR3 is TGTGCCAGCAGGAACACAGGGGTGAATGAGCAGTTCTTC. As protein: CASRNTGVNEQFF.

The CDR3 here is CASSLGLAGDDEQFF. CDR3 coding DNA: TGTGCCAGCAGCCTAGGACTAGCGGGAGATGATGAGCAGTTCTTC. This rearrangement joins TRBV5-4 to TRBJ2-1; TRBD2 aligns across 13 bases. Unmatched junction bases numbered 6, after V lost 4 bases and J lost 8 bases. This CDR3 spans 15 amino acids. Germline V gene lookup returns CDR1 SGHNT and CDR2 YYREEE (reference sequence).

V gene TRBV9 combines with J gene TRBJ1-2; 9 nucleotides align to TRBD1. The CDR3 is made up of 14 amino acids. Unmatched junction bases numbered 8, after V lost 4 bases and J lost 7 bases. Germline V gives CDR1 SGDLS, CDR2 YYNGEE. In nucleotides, the CDR3 is TGTGCCAGCAGCCCGACCGGGACAGGGAGTGGCTACACCTTC. This sequence encodes CASSPTGTGSGYTF.

The chain joins TRBV2 to TRBJ1-1; D remains unclear. Germline V CDR1 and CDR2: SNHLY, FYNNEI. V was cut by 7 bases and J by 0 bases, with 9 bases left in between. The CDR3 is 13 residues long. The CDR3 DNA follows: TGTGCCAGCATCAAGGCACTGAACACTGAAGCTTTCTTT. Its protein is CASIKALNTEAFF.

CDR3 protein: CASSFRVAETEAFF. The CDR3 DNA reads TGTGCCAGTAGTTTCAGGGTCGCGGAGACTGAAGCTTTCTTT. The genes are TRBV19 and TRBJ1-1; weak D call: TRBD1 (5 bases). CDR1 is LNHDA and CDR2 is SQIVND in the germline V gene (reference sequence). The V end lost 5 bases, the J end lost 5 bases, and 15 bases lay between the germline ends. CDR3 length: 14 amino acids.

In this sample, this clone turned up once. The chain has TRBV19 and TRBJ2-3; D is possibly TRBD1 or TRBD2 (6 bases each). The CDR3 sequence is 14 residues long. Germline CDR1 and CDR2: LNHDA and SQIVND (reference sequence). V lost 9 bases and J 4 bases, leaving 17 bases between the germline ends. CDR3 nucleotide sequence: TGTGCCAGCGCAGTAGTGGAGGGGGCAGATACGCAGTATTTT. It translates to CASAVVEGADTQYF.

CDR3 DNA sequence: TGTGCCAGCAGCGCGGACACGGGGGGCCAAGAGACCCAGTACTTC. This gives the protein CASSADTGGQETQYF. The chain links TRBV5-8 to TRBJ2-5; 7 bases fit TRBD2. Unmatched junction bases numbered 7, after V lost 4 bases and J lost 1 base. Looked up from germline, CDR1 is SGHTS and CDR2 is YDEGEE. The CDR3 is made up of 15 amino acids.